This T cell receptor (beta chain) originates from a study of T cell changes during pregnancy in multiple sclerosis. Germline V gives CDR1 SGDLS, CDR2 YYNGEE. V shed 4 bases and J 4 bases; nucleotides not matched to a gene: 6. The CDR3 spans 17 residues. The protocol was immunoSEQ multiplex PCR, while the TCRdb copy is restricted to in-frame clones and leaves out a portion. The sample contains about 35,000 clones, more than 85% of which appear only once. The V and J genes are TRBV9 and TRBJ2-1; 15 nucleotides align to TRBD2. The sequenced sample was CD4+ T cells from peripheral blood mononuclear cells, obtained in the third trimester of pregnancy. The TCR originated in a female donor in good health, enrolled as a control in a pregnancy study. The DNA of the CDR3 is TGTGCCAGCAGCCCGAAGGGGACTAGCGGGGGGTACAATGAGCAGTTCTTC. It translates to CASSPKGTSGGYNEQFF.